Listed below are T cell receptor beta chains from one sample, sequenced in a study of identical twins. Via MiXCR, TCRdb re-called the 5' RACE reads, giving one row per CDR3 protein. The sample shows 450,000 or so distinct CDR3 sequences, less than 25% of them seen only once. The sample was also reused in another study, on T cells expressing NK-cell markers.

Sequencing was performed on CD4+ T cells sorted from blood. These receptors were taken from a woman in her late teens or twenties in good health. The CDR3 runs from the conserved cysteine through the conserved F or W. D genes are given only for firm matches. Clone size, where shown, is once, few, many, or a class for clones that have expanded.

- TRBJ1-6 TRBV7-2 - 15 CASSPPLVRISPLHF TGTGCCAGCAGCCCACCGCTGGTTAGAATTTCACCCCTCCACTTT
- TRBJ2-1 TRBV12-3/TRBV12-4 - 11 CASSRLIRQFF TGTGCCAGCAGTCGCTTGATCCGGCAGTTCTTC
- TRBJ1-1 TRBV12-3/TRBV12-4 - 14 CASSLVGANTEAFF TGTGCCAGCAGTCTAGTGGGGGCGAACACTGAAGCTTTCTTT
many TRBJ2-2 TRBV12-3/TRBV12-4 - 12 CASSLATGELFF TGTGCCAGCAGTTTGGCGACCGGGGAGCTGTTTTTT
- TRBJ1-2 TRBV2 - 14 CASSQATSLDGYTF TGTGCCAGCAGTCAGGCTACTTCCCTAGATGGCTACACCTTC
few TRBJ2-2 TRBV18 TRBD1 16 CASSPMQGTVTGELFF TGTGCCAGCTCACCAATGCAAGGGACAGTAACCGGGGAGCTGTTTTTT
few TRBJ1-5 TRBV20-1 TRBD1 15 CSATGQGYSNQPQHF TGCAGTGCCACGGGACAGGGGTATAGCAATCAGCCCCAGCATTTT
few TRBJ2-1 TRBV30 TRBD2 17 CAWSVLIAGGIYNEQFF TGTGCCTGGAGTGTATTGATAGCGGGAGGAATCTACAATGAGCAGTTCTTC
- TRBJ2-1 TRBV9 TRBD2 16 CASSPKLAGGLYEQFF TGTGCCAGCAGCCCTAAACTAGCGGGGGGGCTGTATGAGCAGTTCTTC
- TRBJ2-3 TRBV5-1 TRBD2 17 CASSWAPGTSGEDTQYF TGCGCCAGCAGCTGGGCCCCCGGGACTAGCGGGGAGGATACGCAGTATTTT
- TRBJ1-2 TRBV12-3/TRBV12-4 - 12 CASSFTEDGYTF TGTGCCAGCAGCTTCACCGAGGATGGCTACACCTTC
- TRBJ2-7 TRBV20-1 - 11 CSAQTQYEQYF TGCAGTGCCCAAACTCAGTACGAGCAGTACTTC
- TRBJ1-2 TRBV15 - 14 CATSRDAANYGYTF TGTGCCACCAGCAGAGATGCCGCTAACTATGGCTACACCTTC
many TRBJ2-1 TRBV6-2/TRBV6-3 TRBD2 17 CASSYSTVILAGGKQFF TGTGCCAGCAGTTACTCGACGGTAATACTAGCGGGAGGGAAGCAGTTCTTC
- TRBJ2-3 TRBV7-9 TRBD2 15 CASSRLAGVTDTQYF TGTGCCAGCAGCCGACTGGCGGGGGTAACAGATACGCAGTATTTT
- TRBJ2-2 TRBV7-2 - 13 CASSSRGTGELFF TGTGCCAGCAGCTCCCGGGGCACCGGGGAGCTGTTTTTT
few TRBJ2-1 TRBV20-1 TRBD2 17 CSARNSAGGPSYNEQFF TGCAGTGCTAGAAATAGCGCGGGAGGACCCTCCTACAATGAGCAGTTCTTC
many TRBJ1-2 TRBV12-3/TRBV12-4 - 13 CASSFRGDYGYTF TGTGCCAGCAGTTTTCGGGGCGACTATGGCTACACCTTC
- TRBJ2-1 TRBV11-1 - 15 CASSLPGATYNEQFF TGTGCCAGCAGCTTGCCGGGGGCTACCTACAATGAGCAGTTCTTC
- TRBJ2-7 TRBV15 TRBD1 15 CATSRGGQGLGEQYF TGTGCCACCAGCAGAGGTGGACAGGGCCTTGGAGAGCAGTACTTC
few TRBJ2-1 TRBV5-1 - 15 CASSLGGGAYNEQFF TGCGCCAGCAGCTTAGGAGGAGGGGCCTACAATGAGCAGTTCTTC
- TRBJ2-1 TRBV10-1 - 13 CASSGLLGNEQFF TGCGCCAGCAGTGGTCTGTTAGGGAATGAGCAGTTCTTC
- TRBJ2-7 TRBV12-3/TRBV12-4 TRBD1 15 CASSLVGQGTKEQYF TGTGCCAGCAGTTTAGTGGGACAGGGGACGAAAGAGCAGTACTTC
few TRBJ2-1 TRBV6-1 TRBD2 13 CASRAGAFGEQFF TGTGCCAGCAGAGCGGGGGCCTTCGGTGAGCAGTTCTTC
- TRBJ2-1 TRBV24-1 TRBD2 16 CATSDGLAVSYNEQFF TGTGCCACCAGTGATGGACTAGCGGTCTCCTACAATGAGCAGTTCTTC
few TRBJ1-1 TRBV20-1 - 15 CSARGLGQPNTEAFF TGCAGTGCTAGGGGCTTAGGGCAACCGAACACTGAAGCTTTCTTT
few TRBJ2-7 TRBV25-1 TRBD1 15 CASSDVGTGAYEQYF TGTGCCAGCAGTGATGTTGGGACAGGGGCCTACGAGCAGTACTTC
few TRBJ2-1 TRBV2 TRBD2 17 CASSGLAGGSSYNEQFF TGTGCCAGCAGTGGGCTAGCGGGAGGGTCGTCCTACAATGAGCAGTTCTTC
- TRBJ2-1 TRBV20-1 - 14 CSARGGSPLNEQFF TGCAGTGCTAGGGGGGGTTCCCCTCTCAATGAGCAGTTCTTC
few TRBJ1-2 TRBV5-1 - 13 CASSKQGDYGYTF TGCGCCAGCAGCAAACAGGGTGACTATGGCTACACCTTC
many TRBJ2-2 TRBV6-1 - 14 CASSPGGNTGELFF TGTGCCAGCAGTCCGGGTGGAAACACCGGGGAGCTGTTTTTT
few TRBJ2-1 TRBV20-1 - 15 CSARARVGGYNEQFF TGCAGTGCTAGAGCCAGGGTAGGGGGTTACAATGAGCAGTTCTTC
few TRBJ1-5 TRBV6-2/TRBV6-3 - 15 CASSYWPASNQPQHF TGTGCCAGCAGTTACTGGCCAGCTAGCAATCAGCCCCAGCATTTT
few TRBJ1-1 TRBV5-1 - 13 CASSLGSDTEAFF TGCGCCAGCAGCTTGGGCAGCGACACTGAAGCTTTCTTT
few TRBJ2-5 TRBV5-1 - 16 CASSLPQGTSQETQYF TGCGCCAGCAGCTTGCCCCAGGGGACAAGCCAAGAGACCCAGTACTTC
few TRBJ2-3 TRBV10-1 TRBD2 14 CASSRTSGVDTQYF TGCGCCAGCAGCAGAACTAGCGGGGTGGATACGCAGTATTTT
- TRBJ2-2 TRBV5-1 - 19 CASSLLVTSRIKNTGELFF TGCGCCAGCAGCTTGTTAGTCACTAGCCGAATTAAGAACACCGGGGAGCTGTTTTTT
few TRBJ2-5 TRBV6-2/TRBV6-3 - 14 CATLSVRSRETQYF TGTGCCACCCTAAGTGTGCGATCGAGAGAGACCCAGTACTTC
few TRBJ2-1 TRBV29-1 - 12 CSVEDLENEQFF TGCAGCGTTGAAGATTTAGAAAATGAGCAGTTCTTC
- TRBJ1-3 TRBV12-3/TRBV12-4 - 12 CASRAGGNTIYF TGTGCCAGCAGGGCGGGAGGAAACACCATATATTTT
- TRBJ2-5 TRBV7-9 - 12 CASSLESETQYF TGTGCCAGCAGCTTAGAAAGCGAGACCCAGTACTTC
- TRBJ2-1 TRBV5-1 - 15 CASSVTDSSYNEQFF TGCGCCAGCAGCGTAACGGACAGCTCCTACAATGAGCAGTTCTTC
few TRBJ2-7 TRBV11-2 - 12 CASQDTSYEQYF TGTGCCAGCCAGGACACATCCTACGAGCAGTACTTC
- TRBJ1-1 TRBV20-1 - 14 CSAMNQGSQIEAFF TGCAGTGCTATGAACCAGGGAAGTCAAATTGAAGCTTTCTTT
few TRBJ2-2 TRBV12-3/TRBV12-4 TRBD1 15 CASRPTTGGGGELFF TGTGCCAGCAGGCCGACCACAGGGGGCGGTGGGGAGCTGTTTTTT
- TRBJ1-2 TRBV20-1 - 11 CSARGTRTITF TGCAGTGCTAGAGGGACTCGGACTATCACCTTC
many TRBJ1-2 TRBV12-3/TRBV12-4 - 12 CASSFQGLGYTF TGTGCCAGCAGTTTTCAGGGGTTGGGCTACACCTTC
- TRBJ1-1 TRBV7-9 - 14 CASSLSQEDTEAFF TGTGCCAGCAGCTTATCTCAGGAAGACACTGAAGCTTTCTTT
- TRBJ2-1 TRBV27 - 8 CASSSLLF TGTGCCAGCAGTTCGCTTCTCTTC
few TRBJ2-3 TRBV9 - 13 CASSVGSEDTQYF TGTGCCAGCAGCGTGGGTTCAGAAGATACGCAGTATTTT
- TRBJ2-2 TRBV7-9 - 14 CASARGSNTGELFF TGTGCCAGCGCTAGGGGCAGTAACACCGGGGAGCTGTTTTTT
few TRBJ2-3 TRBV5-6 TRBD2 16 CASSRTSGGAADTQYF TGTGCCAGCAGCCGGACTAGCGGGGGGGCTGCAGATACGCAGTATTTT
few TRBJ1-1 TRBV5-8 - 11 CASRKGKGAFF TGTGCCAGCAGGAAGGGGAAAGGAGCTTTCTTT
few TRBJ1-3 TRBV5-1 - 13 CASQSAGGNTIYF TGCGCCAGCCAGTCCGCGGGCGGAAACACCATATATTTT
few TRBJ2-7 TRBV11-2 TRBD1 19 CASGRRTGLHQADSYEQYF TGTGCCAGCGGACGTCGGACAGGGCTCCACCAAGCCGACTCCTACGAGCAGTACTTC
few TRBJ2-1 TRBV4-2 TRBD2 17 CASSQDQSGSSYNEQFF TGTGCCAGCAGCCAAGATCAGAGCGGGAGCTCCTACAATGAGCAGTTCTTC
few TRBJ2-3 TRBV18 TRBD1 14 CASSPGTGADTQYF TGTGCCAGCTCACCAGGGACAGGGGCAGATACGCAGTATTTT
- TRBJ1-2 TRBV7-9 - 9 CAVGGGYTF TGTGCCGTGGGGGGCGGCTACACCTTC
- TRBJ2-1 TRBV20-1 - 15 CSARPGVGLPNEQFF TGCAGTGCTAGACCGGGGGTCGGACTACCGAATGAGCAGTTCTTC
- TRBJ1-1 TRBV6-5 - 17 CASSYSGSSRVNTEAFF TGTGCCAGCAGTTACTCGGGCAGTAGTCGAGTCAACACTGAAGCTTTCTTT